Listed below are T cell receptor beta chains from one sample, sequenced in a study of Ad26.COV2.S vaccination and SARS-CoV-2 variants. The table came from immunoSEQ multiplex PCR; TCRdb's copy has only in-frame clones and leaves some out. In the table there are about 480,000 clones, around 85% of which are singletons. The sample in question was peripheral blood, obtained in a trial of Ad26.COV2.S vaccine versus placebo. The receptors stem from a person between 18 and 65 years old who received the Ad26.COV2.S COVID-19 vaccine or a placebo. CDR3s include the opening cysteine and the closing phenylalanine or tryptophan. Each record gives: clone size, V gene, D gene, J gene, CDR3 protein, CDR3 DNA. D genes are given only for firm matches. Clone size is not always given. Where it is, it says once, few, many or a class for expanded clones.

clone_size: NA; v_call: TRBV11-2; d_call: NA; j_call: TRBJ2-7; cdr3_aa: CASSLDFPGGEQYF; cdr3_nt: TGTGCCAGCAGCTTAGATTTTCCCGGGGGCGAGCAGTACTTC
clone_size: NA; v_call: TRBV28; d_call: TRBD1; j_call: TRBJ1-5; cdr3_aa: CASSLTQGGEDQPQHF; cdr3_nt: TGTGCCAGCAGTCTAACCCAGGGGGGCGAAGATCAGCCCCAGCATTTT
clone_size: NA; v_call: TRBV6-2/TRBV6-3; d_call: NA; j_call: TRBJ1-3; cdr3_aa: CASSWATSFSGNTIYF; cdr3_nt: TGTGCCAGCAGTTGGGCCACATCCTTCTCTGGAAACACCATATATTTT
clone_size: NA; v_call: TRBV5-6; d_call: TRBD2; j_call: TRBJ2-5; cdr3_aa: CASSLIASGRVAETQYF; cdr3_nt: TGTGCCAGCAGCTTGATCGCTAGCGGGAGGGTGGCGGAGACCCAGTACTTC
clone_size: NA; v_call: TRBV6-6; d_call: NA; j_call: TRBJ1-1; cdr3_aa: CASSRTRGAFF; cdr3_nt: TGTGCCAGCAGTAGGACTAGGGGGGCTTTCTTT
clone_size: few; v_call: TRBV12-2; d_call: NA; j_call: TRBJ2-7; cdr3_aa: CASREIPGGGEQYF; cdr3_nt: TGTGCAAGTCGCGAAATCCCAGGGGGCGGCGAGCAGTACTTC
clone_size: NA; v_call: TRBV14; d_call: NA; j_call: TRBJ1-2; cdr3_aa: CASSQAGQTSYGYTF; cdr3_nt: TGTGCCAGCAGCCAAGCAGGGCAGACAAGCTATGGCTACACCTTC
clone_size: once; v_call: TRBV29-1; d_call: NA; j_call: TRBJ1-4; cdr3_aa: CSVDLTGRQEKLFF; cdr3_nt: TGCAGCGTTGACCTGACAGGTCGGCAGGAAAAACTGTTTTTT
clone_size: NA; v_call: TRBV7-2; d_call: NA; j_call: TRBJ2-3; cdr3_aa: CASSLGGGNTDTQYF; cdr3_nt: TGTGCCAGCAGCTTAGGGGGCGGGAACACAGATACGCAGTATTTT
clone_size: NA; v_call: TRBV24-1; d_call: TRBD1; j_call: TRBJ2-3; cdr3_aa: CATSDPGGGLTDTQYF; cdr3_nt: TGTGCCACCAGTGATCCAGGGGGCGGGCTCACAGATACGCAGTATTTT
clone_size: NA; v_call: TRBV6-4; d_call: NA; j_call: TRBJ1-2; cdr3_aa: CASTPTPGTLGGYTF; cdr3_nt: TGTGCCAGCACTCCCACCCCAGGGACTTTGGGTGGCTACACCTTC
clone_size: NA; v_call: TRBV9; d_call: TRBD2; j_call: TRBJ2-7; cdr3_aa: CASSEGLAGQLYEQYF; cdr3_nt: TGTGCCAGCAGCGAGGGACTAGCGGGGCAACTCTACGAGCAGTACTTC
clone_size: NA; v_call: TRBV6-6; d_call: NA; j_call: TRBJ2-3; cdr3_aa: CASMGTGYTDTQYF; cdr3_nt: TGTGCCAGCATGGGAACAGGATACACAGATACGCAGTATTTT
clone_size: few; v_call: TRBV7-6; d_call: TRBD1; j_call: TRBJ1-1; cdr3_aa: CASSLGQGTLGGVNTEAFF; cdr3_nt: TGTGCCAGCAGCTTAGGACAGGGTACCCTTGGGGGCGTGAACACTGAAGCTTTCTTT
clone_size: once; v_call: TRBV28; d_call: TRBD2; j_call: TRBJ2-3; cdr3_aa: CASSLGAGATQYF; cdr3_nt: TGTGCCAGCAGTTTAGGAGCGGGAGCTACGCAGTATTTT
clone_size: NA; v_call: TRBV29-1; d_call: TRBD2; j_call: TRBJ2-7; cdr3_aa: CSVLGPSGLNYEQYF; cdr3_nt: TGCAGCGTTCTAGGTCCTAGCGGGTTAAACTACGAGCAGTACTTC
clone_size: NA; v_call: TRBV7-9; d_call: TRBD2; j_call: TRBJ2-2; cdr3_aa: CASSRGLAGSGELFF; cdr3_nt: TGTGCCAGCAGCCGAGGACTAGCGGGATCCGGGGAGCTGTTTTTT
clone_size: NA; v_call: TRBV28; d_call: TRBD1; j_call: TRBJ1-6; cdr3_aa: CASSPTGTSYNSPLHF; cdr3_nt: TGTGCCAGCAGTCCGACAGGGACTTCCTATAATTCACCCCTCCACTTT
clone_size: NA; v_call: TRBV7-8; d_call: NA; j_call: TRBJ1-2; cdr3_aa: CASSLEFQLWDYTF; cdr3_nt: TGTGCCAGCAGCTTAGAATTTCAGTTATGGGACTACACCTTC
clone_size: NA; v_call: TRBV7-2; d_call: NA; j_call: TRBJ2-1; cdr3_aa: CASSFPGGANEQFF; cdr3_nt: TGTGCCAGCAGCTTCCCCGGCGGGGCGAATGAGCAGTTCTTC
clone_size: NA; v_call: TRBV9; d_call: NA; j_call: TRBJ2-7; cdr3_aa: CASSTHPGGGQAGYEQYF; cdr3_nt: TGTGCCAGCAGCACCCATCCCGGGGGGGGACAGGCGGGATACGAGCAGTACTTC
clone_size: NA; v_call: TRBV7-8; d_call: NA; j_call: TRBJ1-1; cdr3_aa: CASSLDPTVNTEAFF; cdr3_nt: TGTGCCAGCAGCTTAGATCCCACAGTGAACACTGAAGCTTTCTTT
clone_size: NA; v_call: TRBV19; d_call: NA; j_call: TRBJ1-2; cdr3_aa: CASSSGQVVGYTF; cdr3_nt: TGTGCCAGTAGTTCGGGCCAGGTGGTTGGCTACACCTTC
clone_size: NA; v_call: TRBV10-3; d_call: NA; j_call: TRBJ1-3; cdr3_aa: CAISMDSPSSGNTIYF; cdr3_nt: TGTGCCATCAGTATGGACAGTCCCAGCTCTGGAAACACCATATATTTT
clone_size: NA; v_call: TRBV6-5; d_call: TRBD2; j_call: TRBJ2-5; cdr3_aa: CASLGGRAAETQYF; cdr3_nt: TGTGCCAGCTTGGGCGGGAGGGCCGCGGAGACCCAGTACTTC
clone_size: few; v_call: TRBV7-3; d_call: NA; j_call: TRBJ2-5; cdr3_aa: CASSPSQEGTQYF; cdr3_nt: TGTGCCAGCAGCCCCAGTCAGGAGGGCACCCAGTACTTC
clone_size: NA; v_call: TRBV27; d_call: TRBD1; j_call: TRBJ1-2; cdr3_aa: CASSSSQGGGYTF; cdr3_nt: TGTGCCAGCAGTTCATCACAGGGGGGTGGCTACACCTTC
clone_size: NA; v_call: TRBV10-3; d_call: NA; j_call: TRBJ2-5; cdr3_aa: CAISESTRGSGTETQYF; cdr3_nt: TGTGCCATCAGTGAGTCGACTCGGGGTAGTGGTACAGAGACCCAGTACTTC
clone_size: NA; v_call: TRBV3-1/TRBV3-2; d_call: TRBD1; j_call: TRBJ1-2; cdr3_aa: CASSQGGGGGYTF; cdr3_nt: TGTGCCAGCAGCCAAGGAGGGGGCGGCGGCTACACCTTC
clone_size: NA; v_call: TRBV9; d_call: NA; j_call: TRBJ1-3; cdr3_aa: CASSSGNTIYF; cdr3_nt: TGTGCCAGCAGCAGTGGAAACACCATATATTTT
clone_size: NA; v_call: TRBV7-2; d_call: NA; j_call: TRBJ1-4; cdr3_aa: CASSLGAAQGEKLFF; cdr3_nt: TGTGCCAGCAGCTTAGGGGCAGCACAAGGGGAAAAACTGTTTTTT
clone_size: NA; v_call: TRBV24-1; d_call: TRBD1; j_call: TRBJ2-2; cdr3_aa: CATSDYPGQGAGELFF; cdr3_nt: TGTGCCACCAGTGACTATCCGGGACAGGGCGCCGGGGAGCTGTTTTTT
clone_size: NA; v_call: TRBV6-1; d_call: NA; j_call: TRBJ1-1; cdr3_aa: CASSEKRNTEAFF; cdr3_nt: TGTGCCAGCAGTGAAAAAAGGAACACTGAAGCTTTCTTT